This T cell receptor beta chain appears in the sequencing data of a study of patients and donors after allogeneic stem cell transplantation. MiXCR was run by TCRdb on the RT-PCR reads, yielding one entry per CDR3 protein. The sample has approximately 410,000 distinct CDR3 sequences; 15% to 20% are singletons. The sequence derives from a human donor who was either an allogeneic HSCT recipient or a stem cell or donor lymphocyte infusion donor (not recorded which). It is not recorded whose cells these are; they may come from a transplant donor. The sequenced material came from blood, either unsorted or a sorted T cell fraction (not recorded which).

DNA of the CDR3: TGTGCCAGCAGTTTAGCGAACAGGAGGACCGGGGAGCTGTTTTTT. Amino acids: CASSLANRRTGELFF. The chain couples TRBV12-3 or TRBV12-4 to TRBJ2-2; D might be TRBD1 or TRBD2, each matching 5 bases. The CDR3 has 15 amino acids. Trimming removed 0 bases from V and 5 bases from J, with 10 bases in between.